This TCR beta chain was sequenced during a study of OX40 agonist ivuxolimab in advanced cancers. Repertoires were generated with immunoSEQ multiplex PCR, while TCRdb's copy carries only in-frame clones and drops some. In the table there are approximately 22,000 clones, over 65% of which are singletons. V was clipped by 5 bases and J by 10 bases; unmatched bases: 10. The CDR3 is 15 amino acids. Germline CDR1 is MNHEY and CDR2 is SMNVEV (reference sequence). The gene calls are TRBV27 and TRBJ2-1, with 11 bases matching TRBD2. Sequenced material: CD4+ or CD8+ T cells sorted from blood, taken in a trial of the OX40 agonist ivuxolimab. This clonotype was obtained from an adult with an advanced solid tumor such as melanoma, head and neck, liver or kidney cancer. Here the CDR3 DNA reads TGTGCCAGCAGTACCGGGACTAGCGGACTCGGGGAGCAGTTCTTC. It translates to CASSTGTSGLGEQFF.